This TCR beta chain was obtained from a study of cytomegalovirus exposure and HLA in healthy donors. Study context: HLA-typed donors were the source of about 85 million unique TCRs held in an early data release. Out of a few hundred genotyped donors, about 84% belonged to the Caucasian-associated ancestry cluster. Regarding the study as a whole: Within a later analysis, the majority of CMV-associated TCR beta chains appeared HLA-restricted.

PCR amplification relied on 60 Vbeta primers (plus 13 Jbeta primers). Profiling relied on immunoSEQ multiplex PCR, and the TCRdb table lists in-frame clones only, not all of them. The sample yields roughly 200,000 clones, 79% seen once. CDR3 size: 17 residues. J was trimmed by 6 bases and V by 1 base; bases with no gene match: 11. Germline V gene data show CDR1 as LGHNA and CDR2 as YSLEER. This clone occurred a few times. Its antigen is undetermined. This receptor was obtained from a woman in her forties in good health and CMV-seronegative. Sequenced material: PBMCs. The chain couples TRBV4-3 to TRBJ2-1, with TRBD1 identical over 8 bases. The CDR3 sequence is CASSQGQGLGSANEQFF. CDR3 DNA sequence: TGCGCCAGCAGCCAAGGACAGGGGCTTGGTTCTGCCAATGAGCAGTTCTTC.